One sample yielded the 21 T cell receptor beta chains listed below, sequenced in a study of T cell responses to AZD1222 COVID-19 vaccine. Libraries were prepared by immunoSEQ multiplex PCR; TCRdb keeps only in-frame clonotypes and omits some of them. This sample has 90,000 to 100,000 clones, with 84% found just once. The source was peripheral blood, collected 28 days after the second AZD1222 dose. All receptors derive from an adult who received the AZD1222 COVID-19 vaccine.

The chain combines TRBV7-6 with TRBJ2-1, with 12 bases fitting TRBD2. CDR3 length: 16 amino acids. Per the germline V gene, CDR1 is SGHVS and CDR2 is FNYEAQ. With 0 bases clipped from V and 4 bases from J, the junction kept 1 base outside the gene matches. The CDR3 here is CASSLALAGGYNEQFF. CDR3 in DNA: TGTGCCAGCAGCTTAGCTCTAGCGGGGGGGTACAATGAGCAGTTCTTC.

The chain employs TRBV6-5 and TRBJ2-1, with D possibly called TRBD1 or TRBD2 (7 bases each). V was pared by 8 bases and J by 9 bases, with 20 bases between. The germline V gene encodes CDR1 MNHEY and CDR2 SVGAGI. There are 14 residues in the CDR3. The CDR3 region has the DNA TGTGCCAGCCAGTGGGAGGGGGCCACCGGTGAGCAGTTCTTC. Its protein is CASQWEGATGEQFF.

The genes are TRBV7-8 and TRBJ2-6; unclear D gene. The germline V and J ends were trimmed by 3 bases and 4 bases, with 7 bases remaining between them. CDR3 length: 14 residues. Looked up from germline, CDR1 is SGHVS and CDR2 is FQNEAQ. The CDR3 nucleotides are TGTGCCAGCAGCTTCACACCGGGGGCCAACGTCCTGACTTTC. It specifies CASSFTPGANVLTF.

This chain joins TRBV7-2 and TRBJ1-2; 7 bases agree with TRBD1. After removal of 8 bases from V and 5 bases from J, the junction contained 8 bases not matched to a gene. This CDR3 contains 13 residues. The germline gives CDR1 SGHTA, CDR2 FQGNSA. CDR3 in amino acids: CASGSGQRYGYTF. In DNA form, the CDR3 reads TGTGCCAGCGGGTCGGGACAGCGGTATGGCTACACCTTC.

The rearrangement uses TRBV18 and TRBJ2-3, with D tentatively TRBD1 or TRBD2 (5 bases each). Germline V CDR1 and CDR2: KGHSH, LQKENI. This CDR3 is 14 amino acids long. V was trimmed by 3 bases and J by 4 bases, leaving 11 bases between them. CDR3 nucleotide sequence: TGTGCCAGCTCACCGGATTCGGGGCCAGATACGCAGTATTTT. It codes for CASSPDSGPDTQYF.

This clone was recorded only once. The chain links TRBV7-2 to TRBJ1-1; D might be TRBD1 (5 bases). In germline, CDR1 is SGHTA, CDR2 FQGNSA. V was shortened by 10 bases and J by 6 bases, with 12 bases between the two germline ends. The CDR3 spans 11 residues. The CDR3 DNA follows: TGTGCCACAGCCACGGGGCCTGAAGCTTTCTTT. Translation gives CATATGPEAFF.

The genes are TRBV27 and TRBJ2-3; D is unclear. CDR3 length: 15 amino acids. Germline CDR1 is MNHEY and CDR2 is SMNVEV (reference sequence). V dropped 5 bases and J dropped 2 bases, with 14 bases sitting between them. The DNA of the CDR3 is TGTGCCAGCAGTCCGGTTGCCTTACTCACAGATACGCAGTATTTT. Its translation: CASSPVALLTDTQYF.

The chain employs TRBV7-2 and TRBJ2-1; 9 bases are shared with TRBD2. V trimming: 5 bases; J trimming: 7 bases; junction bases outside the gene matches: 9. The CDR3 is 15 amino acids. Germline CDR1 reads SGHTA; CDR2 reads FQGNSA. For the CDR3, the DNA is TGTGCCAGCAGCGCCCAGACTAGCGGAAATAATGAGCAGTTCTTC. This gives the protein CASSAQTSGNNEQFF. The full variable domain, its missing parts supplied by reference TRBV7-2 and TRBJ2-1, is GAGVSQSPSNKVTEKGKDVELRCDPISGHTALYWYRQSLGQGLEFLIYFQGNSAPDKSGLPSDRFSAERTGGSVSTLTIQRTQQEDSAVYLCASSAQTSGNNEQFFGPGTRLTVL.

The V gene is TRBV7-9, the J gene TRBJ1-4; 7 bases fit TRBD1. Germline V gives CDR1 SEHNR, CDR2 FQNEAQ (reference sequence). This CDR3 comprises 17 residues. J was trimmed by 8 bases and V by 4 bases; bases with no gene match: 16. The CDR3 is CASSSHARQGGREKLFF. The CDR3 DNA sequence: TGTGCCAGCAGCTCCCACGCCCGACAGGGTGGAAGGGAAAAACTGTTTTTT. Supplemented by reference TRBV7-9 and TRBJ1-4, the full variable domain reads DTGVSQNPRHKITKRGQNVTFRCDPISEHNRLYWYRQTLGQGPEFLTYFQNEAQLEKSRLLSDRFSAERPKGSFSTLEIQRTEQGDSAMYLCASSSHARQGGREKLFFGSGTQLSVL.

The chain has TRBV9 and TRBJ1-2, with 7 bases identical to TRBD1. The V segment lost 1 base and the J segment 0 bases; nucleotides outside the gene matches: 6. This CDR3 is 16 amino acids long. Germline CDR1 SGDLS, CDR2 YYNGEE. CDR3 region: CASSVLRTGTNYGYTF. CDR3 nucleotides: TGTGCCAGCAGCGTACTCAGGACAGGAACTAACTATGGCTACACCTTC. The complete variable domain, with remaining parts taken from reference TRBV9 and TRBJ1-2, reads DSGVTQTPKHLITATGQRVTLRCSPRSGDLSVYWYQQSLDQGLQFLIQYYNGEERAKGNILERFSAQQFPDLHSELNLSSLELGDSALYFCASSVLRTGTNYGYTFGSGTRLTVV.

This rearrangement joins TRBV18 to TRBJ2-1, with 7 positions matching TRBD1. There are 15 residues in the CDR3. With V trimmed by 6 bases and J by 8 bases, 13 bases remained unmatched. Looked up from germline, CDR1 is KGHSH and CDR2 is LQKENI. CDR3 in DNA: TGTGCCAGCTCTTTCTCCAGGGGGTGGTCCGATGAGCAGTTCTTC. This translates into CASSFSRGWSDEQFF.

This clone was detected only once. V gene TRBV9 combines with J gene TRBJ1-3, with D unresolved. Germline V CDR1 and CDR2: SGDLS, YYNGEE. CDR3 length equals 13 residues. V was shortened by 2 bases and J by 3 bases, with 6 bases between the two germline ends. CDR3 sequence: CASSVPSGNTIYF. CDR3 in DNA: TGTGCCAGCAGCGTCCCCAGTGGAAACACCATATATTTT.

V and J are TRBV29-1 and TRBJ1-1; D call uncertain. V lost 4 bases, J lost 4 bases, and 7 bases lay in between. Germline-derived CDR1 and CDR2 are SQVTM and ANQGSEA. The CDR3 totals 11 residues. This chain's CDR3 is CSVVRATEAFF. The CDR3 nucleotides read TGCAGCGTTGTTAGAGCCACTGAAGCTTTCTTT.

The chain carries TRBV9 and TRBJ1-2, with D possibly being TRBD1 (6 bases). Trimming pared 3 bases from V and 8 bases from J, leaving 14 bases between. The CDR3 totals 13 residues. Germline loops: CDR1 SGDLS, CDR2 YYNGEE. Written as DNA, the CDR3 is TGTGCCAGCAGCGCGCCCGACAGGAAGGGCTACACCTTC. Protein product: CASSAPDRKGYTF.

This clone was observed a single time. The V gene is TRBV28, the J gene TRBJ2-1; D call uncertain. Germline V lookup: CDR1 MDHEN, CDR2 SYDVKM. The CDR3 runs to 15 residues. Trimming shortened V by 7 bases and J by 4 bases, and 17 bases separated the two germline ends. The CDR3 region has the DNA TGTGCCAGCACCCCTCCCGCAGGAGAATACAATGAGCAGTTCTTC. Protein sequence: CASTPPAGEYNEQFF.

The chain uses TRBV6-2 or TRBV6-3 and TRBJ2-3; 8 bases line up with TRBD2. In germline, CDR1 is MNHEY, CDR2 SVGEGT. CDR3 length equals 14 residues. V lost 6 bases to trimming and J lost 1 base; unmatched junction nucleotides: 3. CDR3 DNA sequence: TGTGCCAGCAGCGAGACTAGCGGCACAGATACGCAGTATTTT. Residues: CASSETSGTDTQYF.

The chain combines TRBV6-5 with TRBJ2-1; D is uncertain. V lost 8 bases to trimming and J lost 0 bases, with 8 bases between them. Germline V lookup: CDR1 MNHEY, CDR2 SVGAGI. The CDR3 length is 13 residues. The CDR3 is CASGPSSYNEQFF. CDR3 DNA: TGTGCCAGCGGACCAAGCTCCTACAATGAGCAGTTCTTC.

The chain is built from TRBV28 and TRBJ1-1; 10 positions agree with TRBD1. This CDR3 is built from 14 residues. The V gene's germline CDR1 is MDHEN and CDR2 SYDVKM. V gave up 7 bases and J gave up 8 bases; unmatched junction bases: 10. The CDR3 coding sequence is TGTGCCAGCATCCTCCCGGGACAGGGGTACGAAGCTTTCTTT. Protein: CASILPGQGYEAFF. Drawing the rest from reference TRBV28 and TRBJ1-1, the complete variable domain is DVKVTQSSRYLVKRTGEKVFLECVQDMDHENMFWYRQDPGLGLRLIYFSYDVKMKEKGDIPEGYSVSREKKERFSLILESASTNQTSMYLCASILPGQGYEAFFGQGTRLTVV.

The V call is TRBV5-4, the J call TRBJ2-3, with D perhaps TRBD2 (5 bases). Per the germline V gene, CDR1 is SGHNT and CDR2 is YYREEE (reference sequence). V was clipped by 2 bases and J by 0 bases, with 7 bases between them. This CDR3 region has 14 residues. The CDR3 DNA reads TGTGCCAGCAGCTTCCGGGGAAGCACAGATACGCAGTATTTT. Translating gives CASSFRGSTDTQYF.

The V gene is TRBV11-3, the J gene TRBJ1-1; D not certain. The germline V gene encodes CDR1 SGHNT and CDR2 YENEEA. V was pared by 5 bases and J by 2 bases, with 9 bases between. This CDR3 contains 13 residues. The CDR3 here is CASSLNGNTEAFF. The CDR3 DNA follows: TGTGCCAGCAGCCTCAACGGAAACACTGAAGCTTTCTTT.

CDR3 residues: CASSLDRVSYEQYF. The CDR3, as DNA: TGTGCCAGCAGCTTAGACAGGGTTTCCTACGAGCAGTACTTC. The rearrangement links TRBV7-2 to TRBJ2-7, with D possibly being TRBD1 (6 bases). V gave up 1 base and J gave up 1 base, with 8 bases separating them. Per the germline V gene, CDR1 is SGHTA and CDR2 is FQGNSA. This CDR3 region has 14 residues.